This TCR beta chain was profiled in a study of blood T cell repertoires in COVID-19. Whole-study context: The origin of the acute and convalescent COVID-19 samples was the United States, Italy and Spain. The cDNA or gDNA used as material had been derived from T cells, B-cell-depleted T cells, or PBMCs.

Authors' processing steps: For nucleated cells, counts were estimated from reference gene primer amplification. Repertoires were generated with immunoSEQ multiplex PCR, while TCRdb's copy carries only in-frame clones and drops some. From that table come the V and J calls and clone size; the DNA was used to work out D and trimming. This table holds 95,000 to 150,000 clones, 60% to 85% found once. Germline values: CDR1 SGHRS, CDR2 YFSETQ. This CDR3 has 12 amino acids. V lost 4 bases and J lost 8, with 10 bases in between. The TCR sequence derives from a human donor with acute or convalescent COVID-19. The donor label of this sample is uncertain. The chain has TRBV5-1 and TRBJ1-3; no clear D. Sequenced: peripheral blood. In DNA, the CDR3 is TGCGCCAGCAGCCCGGGGAGGGACACCATATATTTT. The encoded protein is CASSPGRDTIYF.